Listed here is a single T cell receptor beta chain. The antigen is unknown. With 3 bases removed from V and 2 bases from J, the gap between germline ends came to 10 bases. Germline V CDR1 and CDR2: MGHDK, SYGVNS. The CDR3 contains 14 residues. The data originate from a study of cytomegalovirus exposure and HLA in healthy donors. Vbeta (60) and Jbeta (13) primers were used in the PCR. Produced via immunoSEQ multiplex PCR; TCRdb's table is partial and in-frame only. The sample has around 69,000 clones, around 70% seen once; the top ten hold roughly 7.2%. Regarding the study as a whole: There were three CMV-associated chains whose specificity for CMV antigens was confirmed in vitro. Using a false discovery rate of 0.05, a later analysis showed that 16,000 or so TCR beta sequences were associated with HLA alleles.

V gene TRBV25-1 combines with J gene TRBJ1-1; perhaps TRBD1 as D (6 bases). The source material was PBMCs. The receptor was derived from a man aged 40-55 years in good health and CMV-seropositive. This chain's CDR3 is CASSEAGVNTEAFF. DNA of the CDR3: TGTGCCAGCAGTGAGGCAGGGGTAAACACTGAAGCTTTCTTT.